This TCR beta chain was sequenced in a study of blood T cell repertoires in COVID-19. Overall study: Sites across the United States, Italy and Spain contributed samples from acute and convalescent COVID-19. T cells, B-cell-depleted T cells, or PBMCs provided the cDNA or gDNA that served as material.

CDR3 length: 14 residues. The V gene lost 5 bases and the J gene lost 6 bases, with 17 bases spanning the gap. CDR1 is SEHNR, CDR2 FQNEAQ, per germline (reference sequence). In the study's own analysis: Estimation of nucleated cell counts relied on the amplification of reference gene primers. Assay used: immunoSEQ multiplex PCR; TCRdb lists only in-frame clones, some missing. That table is the source of V, J and clone size, and D and trimming were worked out from the DNA. The repertoire has under 50,000 clones, just under 80% of them found once; the top ten carry 35% to 45%. The specimen sequenced was peripheral blood. This chain connects TRBV7-9 to TRBJ2-7; D possibly corresponds to TRBD2 (6 bases). The sequence came from a man older than 75 with active or convalescent COVID-19. The CDR3 region has the DNA TGTGCCAGCAGCCCGGGACTTTTAGCGACCGAGCAGTACTTC. Translating it yields CASSPGLLATEQYF.